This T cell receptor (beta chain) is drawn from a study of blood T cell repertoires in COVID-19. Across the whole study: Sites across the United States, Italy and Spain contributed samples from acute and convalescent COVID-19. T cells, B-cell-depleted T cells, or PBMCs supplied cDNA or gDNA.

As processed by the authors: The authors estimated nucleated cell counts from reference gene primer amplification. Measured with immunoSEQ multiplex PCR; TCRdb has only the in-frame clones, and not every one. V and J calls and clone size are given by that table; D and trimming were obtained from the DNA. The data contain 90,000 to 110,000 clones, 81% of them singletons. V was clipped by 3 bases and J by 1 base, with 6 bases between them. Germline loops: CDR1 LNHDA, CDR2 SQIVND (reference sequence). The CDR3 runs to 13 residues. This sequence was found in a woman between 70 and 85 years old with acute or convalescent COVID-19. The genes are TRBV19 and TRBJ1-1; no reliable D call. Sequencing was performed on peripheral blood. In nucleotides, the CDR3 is TGTGCCAGTAGTATGGGAGAGAACACTGAAGCTTTCTTT. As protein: CASSMGENTEAFF.